These 5 T cell receptor beta chains originate from one sample sequenced in a study of cytomegalovirus exposure and HLA in healthy donors. Use of 60 Vbeta and 13 Jbeta primers characterized the PCR. Produced via immunoSEQ multiplex PCR; TCRdb's table is partial and in-frame only. The sample has some 130,000 clones; 75% to 90% are singletons. Source material: PBMCs. The receptors stem from a male donor in good health and CMV-seronegative.

The gene calls are TRBV5-1 and TRBJ2-3; D may be TRBD2 (6 bases). The CDR3 totals 16 residues. CDR1 and CDR2 (germline): SGHRS, YFSETQ. Between the trimmed V and J ends, which lost 0 bases and 0 bases, there was a span of 11 bases. The CDR3 DNA reads TGCGCCAGCAGCTTGGAATTACGGGGGAGCACAGATACGCAGTATTTT. Protein: CASSLELRGSTDTQYF.

CDR3 residues: CASSEGVASGRQETQYF. In DNA form, the CDR3 reads TGTGCCAGCAGTGAGGGGGTGGCTAGCGGGCGACAAGAGACCCAGTACTTC. The chain joins TRBV2 to TRBJ2-5, with 8 bases aligning to TRBD2. Losses at the gene ends were 3 bases for V and 2 bases for J; bases not matched to a gene: 11. The germline gives CDR1 SNHLY, CDR2 FYNNEI. This CDR3 has 17 amino acids.

J is TRBJ1-1 and V is TRBV6-6; TRBD1 aligns across 10 bases. Trimming at V came to 0 bases and at J to 8 bases, leaving 9 bases not matched to a gene. The CDR3 sequence is 16 residues long. The germline V gene encodes CDR1 MNHNY and CDR2 SVGAGI (reference sequence). Here the CDR3 reads CASSYSGTGEKGEAFF. The DNA of the CDR3 is TGTGCCAGCAGTTACTCCGGGACAGGGGAAAAGGGCGAAGCTTTCTTT.

This chain connects TRBV11-2 to TRBJ1-6; D unresolved. The CDR3 is 13 residues long. V dropped 5 bases and J dropped 8 bases, with 10 bases sitting between them. CDR1 SGHAT and CDR2 FQNNGV come from the germline V gene. The chain's CDR3 is CASSLASYSPLHF. CDR3 coding DNA: TGTGCCAGCAGCCTAGCCTCCTATTCACCCCTCCACTTT.

The V gene is TRBV6-6, the J gene TRBJ2-7, with 12 nucleotides matching TRBD1. The CDR3 totals 16 residues. Germline assignment: CDR1 MNHNY and CDR2 SVGAGI (reference sequence). V lost 2 bases and J lost 5; bases outside the gene matches: 7. CDR3 DNA sequence: TGTGCCAGCAGTTACACACCGGGACAGGGGGCCCACGAGCAGTACTTC. It specifies CASSYTPGQGAHEQYF.